The 12 T cell receptor beta chains listed next were all sequenced from one sample in a study of blood T cell repertoires in COVID-19. The protocol was immunoSEQ multiplex PCR, while the TCRdb copy is restricted to in-frame clones and leaves out a portion. This table holds about 280,000 clones, 85% found once. Sequenced material: PBMCs or T cells enriched from blood (not recorded which). These receptors were taken from a woman between 45 and 65 years old who had recovered from COVID-19.

V is TRBV28 and J is TRBJ2-1; D unresolved. This CDR3 is built from 16 residues. Germline CDR1 and CDR2: MDHEN and SYDVKM. The germline V and J ends were trimmed by 4 bases and 0 bases, with 13 bases remaining between them. This chain's CDR3 is CASSYPSPHSYNEQFF. CDR3 nucleotide sequence: TGTGCCAGCAGTTATCCTAGTCCCCACTCCTACAATGAGCAGTTCTTC.

The J gene is TRBJ1-1, the V gene TRBV28; D gene ambiguous. This CDR3 has 9 residues. CDR1 MDHEN and CDR2 SYDVKM come from the germline V gene. Trimming shortened V by 4 bases and J by 14 bases, and 8 bases separated the two germline ends. Here the CDR3 reads CASSSPRFF. CDR3 nucleotides: TGTGCCAGCAGTTCCCCTCGGTTCTTT.

This chain joins TRBV6-4 and TRBJ1-2; 9 bases match TRBD1. Germline V gene sequence: CDR1 MRHNA, CDR2 SNTAGT. V gave up 4 bases and J gave up 9 bases; unmatched junction bases: 3. The CDR3 contains 12 residues. CDR3 sequence reads: CASSGGQGRYTF. As DNA, the CDR3 is TGTGCCAGCAGTGGGGGACAGGGACGCTACACCTTC.

The rearrangement links TRBV7-2 to TRBJ1-5, with D possibly TRBD1 on 6 matching bases. The CDR3 consists of 15 residues. In germline, CDR1 is SGHTA, CDR2 FQGNSA. Trimming removed 1 base at V and 7 bases at J, with 14 bases between. DNA for the CDR3: TGTGCCAGCAGCTTAGTCGCAGGGGATGGGCAGCCCCAGCATTTT. This translates into CASSLVAGDGQPQHF. Full variable domain (rest looked up from reference TRBV7-2 and TRBJ1-5): GAGVSQSPSNKVTEKGKDVELRCDPISGHTALYWYRQSLGQGLEFLIYFQGNSAPDKSGLPSDRFSAERTGGSVSTLTIQRTQQEDSAVYLCASSLVAGDGQPQHFGDGTRLSIL.

The chain carries TRBV7-9 and TRBJ1-1; the D gene is possibly TRBD1 (5 bases). CDR3 size: 15 residues. V gave up 0 bases and J gave up 6 bases, with 14 bases separating them. Germline assignment: CDR1 SEHNR and CDR2 FQNEAQ (reference sequence). CDR3 DNA sequence: TGTGCCAGCAGCTTAGCGTTGGGGGGGTGGCCTGAAGCTTTCTTT. It yields the protein CASSLALGGWPEAFF.

The V and J genes are TRBV2 and TRBJ1-4; 8 nucleotides line up with TRBD1. The germline V gene has CDR1 SNHLY and CDR2 FYNNEI. V lost 6 bases to trimming and J lost 7 bases; unmatched junction nucleotides: 7. The CDR3 runs 14 residues. CDR3 DNA: TGTGCCAGCAGGGTACAGGGGGGGAGTGAAAAACTGTTTTTT. Translated: CASRVQGGSEKLFF.

Notes on this clone: The sample contains more than one DNA sequence encoding this CDR3. The chain carries TRBV12-3 or TRBV12-4 and TRBJ1-1, with 7 positions matching TRBD1. The CDR3 consists of 12 residues. Trimming removed 5 bases from V and 7 bases from J; junction bases left unmatched: 4. CDR3 sequence reads: CASSPRQGEAFF. The CDR3 bases are TGTGCCAGCAGTCCTCGACAGGGTGAAGCTTTCTTT.

The V and J genes are TRBV28 and TRBJ1-5; 7 bases map to TRBD1. The CDR3 runs to 16 residues. J lost 7 bases, V lost 5 bases, and 14 bases had no gene match. Germline CDR1 is MDHEN and CDR2 is SYDVKM. The CDR3, as DNA: TGTGCCAGCAGTCCCGGATATACAGGGGTCGGCCAGCCCCAGCATTTT. This sequence encodes CASSPGYTGVGQPQHF.

This chain links TRBV7-6 with TRBJ1-1, with TRBD1 identical over 8 bases. The CDR3 has 15 amino acids. V shed 3 bases and J 1 base; nucleotides not matched to a gene: 4. Germline V lookup: CDR1 SGHVS, CDR2 FNYEAQ. CDR3 amino acids: CASSFPTGGNTEAFF. The DNA for the CDR3 is TGTGCCAGCAGCTTTCCCACAGGGGGGAACACTGAAGCTTTCTTT.

CDR3: CASRPGGSGGNTIYF. The CDR3 DNA is TGTGCCAGCAGGCCGGGCGGGTCGGGAGGAAACACCATATATTTT. The chain joins TRBV11-2 to TRBJ1-3; no reliable D call. The CDR3 consists of 15 residues. V lost 6 bases to trimming and J lost 4 bases, with 16 bases between them. The germline V gene has CDR1 SGHAT and CDR2 FQNNGV. Looking up the rest from reference TRBV11-2 and TRBJ1-3 gives the full variable domain: EAGVAQSPRYKIIEKRQSVAFWCNPISGHATLYWYQQILGQGPKLLIQFQNNGVVDDSQLPKDRFSAERLKGVDSTLKIQPAKLEDSAVYLCASRPGGSGGNTIYFGEGSWLTVV.

The CDR3 sequence: CASSYTTGNEKLFF. CDR3 nucleotide sequence: TGCGCCAGCAGCTACACCACAGGGAATGAAAAACTGTTTTTT. The V gene is TRBV5-1, the J gene TRBJ1-4; weak D call: TRBD1 (6 bases). The germline gives CDR1 SGHRS, CDR2 YFSETQ. Trimming stripped 3 bases from V and 5 bases from J, with 11 bases between. This CDR3 contains 14 residues.

The rearrangement joins TRBV3-1 (or the pseudogene TRBV3-2) to TRBJ2-1; possibly TRBD1 for D (5 bases). Germline CDR1 and CDR2: LGHDT and YNNKEL (reference sequence). V lost 5 bases to trimming and J lost 7 bases, with 12 bases between them. This CDR3 contains 13 residues. CDR3 sequence reads: CASSSTGWNEQFF. The CDR3, as DNA: TGTGCCAGCAGCAGCACAGGTTGGAATGAGCAGTTCTTC.